Below, 29 T cell receptor beta chains from the same sample are listed, as sequenced in a study of cytomegalovirus exposure and HLA in healthy donors. The PCR was carried out with 60 Vbeta primers and 13 Jbeta primers. Method: immunoSEQ multiplex PCR; TCRdb's copy keeps in-frame clones and lacks some. The sample table includes approximately 77,000 clones. The source material was PBMCs. These receptors all stem from a man younger than 40 in good health and CMV-seronegative.

The chain couples TRBV7-3 to TRBJ1-1; 10 bases fit TRBD1. This CDR3 has 18 amino acids. Germline CDR1 reads SGHTA; CDR2 reads FQGTGA. J lost 1 base, V lost 4 bases, and 12 bases had no gene match. CDR3 in amino acids: CASSYTGTGVRRNTEAFF. The CDR3 DNA follows: TGTGCCAGCAGCTACACCGGGACAGGGGTTCGAAGGAACACTGAAGCTTTCTTT.

The rearrangement uses TRBV30 and TRBJ2-5; TRBD2 matches 16 bases. With 3 bases clipped from V and 4 bases from J, the junction kept 11 bases outside the gene matches. The CDR3 spans 18 residues. CDR1 is GTSNPN and CDR2 is SVGIG in the germline V gene (reference sequence). CDR3 DNA sequence: TGTGCCTGGAGGGAACCTCCGGGACTAGCGGGAGGGCGAGAGACCCAGTACTTC. It translates to CAWREPPGLAGGRETQYF.

V usage is TRBV13 and J usage is TRBJ1-2; 9 nucleotides align to TRBD1. This CDR3 has 14 residues. Looked up from germline, CDR1 is PRHDT and CDR2 is FYEKMQ (reference sequence). V shed 4 bases, J shed 8 bases, and the junction held 8 bases outside the gene matches. Written as DNA, the CDR3 is TGTGCCAGCAGCTGGCCGGGACAGGGTGGCGGCTACACCTTC. Its translation: CASSWPGQGGGYTF.

The chain employs TRBV7-8 and TRBJ2-7; 7 bases are a match to TRBD1. Trimming removed 4 bases from V and 2 bases from J; junction bases left unmatched: 5. CDR1 is SGHVS, CDR2 FQNEAQ, per germline. The CDR3 runs to 14 residues. CDR3 nucleotide sequence: TGTGCCAGCAGCTCACTCGACAGGGCCTACGAGCAGTACTTC. It yields the protein CASSSLDRAYEQYF.

The rearrangement joins TRBV7-2 to TRBJ1-2, with D hard to call. Germline values: CDR1 SGHTA, CDR2 FQGNSA. The CDR3 loop spans 15 amino acids. V was trimmed by 4 bases and J by 4 bases, leaving 16 bases between them. CDR3 protein: CASSSHDRLGYGYTF. CDR3 in DNA: TGTGCCAGCAGCTCACATGACCGCCTAGGCTATGGCTACACCTTC.

In DNA, the CDR3 is TGTGCCAGTAGCCAGGGGGCCTACGAGCAGTACTTC. This codes for CASSQGAYEQYF. The gene calls are TRBV19 and TRBJ2-7; 7 positions agree with TRBD1. Germline V gene lookup returns CDR1 LNHDA and CDR2 SQIVND (reference sequence). The CDR3 extends over 12 amino acids. The V gene end was trimmed by 6 bases and the J gene end by 2 bases; junction bases not matched to a gene: 1.

The rearrangement joins TRBV29-1 to TRBJ2-3; a weak D match, TRBD1 (7 bases). From germline, CDR1 is SQVTM and CDR2 ANQGSEA. The CDR3 loop spans 11 amino acids. Trimming left V 7 bases short and J 12 bases short, with 17 bases between. The CDR3 sequence: CSAGDSGIQYF. The DNA for the CDR3 is TGCAGCGCGGGGGACAGCGGAATACAGTATTTT.

The rearrangement links TRBV19 to TRBJ1-1; D might be TRBD1 (5 bases). Looked up from germline, CDR1 is LNHDA and CDR2 is SQIVND (reference sequence). Between the trimmed V and J ends, which lost 5 bases and 6 bases, there was a span of 19 bases. This CDR3 contains 15 residues. CDR3 residues: CASSLGLGGVAEAFF. CDR3 bases: TGTGCCAGTAGTCTAGGCCTCGGAGGGGTGGCTGAAGCTTTCTTT. The full variable domain, rest sourced from reference TRBV19 and TRBJ1-1, is DGGITQSPKYLFRKEGQNVTLSCEQNLNHDAMYWYRQDPGQGLRLIYYSQIVNDFQKGDIAEGYSVSREKKESFPLTVTSAQKNPTAFYLCASSLGLGGVAEAFFGQGTRLTVV.

CDR3 protein: CASSILSVRNTIYF. CDR3 bases: TGTGCCAGTAGTATCCTATCGGTACGGAACACCATATATTTT. This chain uses TRBV19 with TRBJ1-3, with D unresolved. Germline V lookup: CDR1 LNHDA, CDR2 SQIVND (reference sequence). Trimming pared 3 bases from V and 7 bases from J, leaving 13 bases between. The CDR3 loop spans 14 amino acids.

The chain uses TRBV11-3 and TRBJ1-3; 9 bases agree with TRBD1. This CDR3 comprises 16 residues. The germline CDR1 and CDR2 sequences are SGHNT and YENEEA. The trim removed 4 bases at V and 4 bases at J, leaving 8 bases unmatched. This chain's CDR3 is CASSSGTGSLGNTIYF. For the CDR3, the DNA is TGTGCCAGCAGCTCCGGGACAGGGTCGCTGGGAAACACCATATATTTT.

The chain links TRBV30 to TRBJ1-1; tentatively, D is TRBD1 (6 bases). Trimming took 2 bases from V and 11 from J, leaving 9 bases between them. From germline, CDR1 is GTSNPN and CDR2 SVGIG (reference sequence). CDR3 length: 10 amino acids. CDR3 amino acids: CAWSRGKAFF. The CDR3 coding sequence is TGTGCCTGGAGTAGGGGGAAGGCTTTCTTT.

This chain uses TRBV14 with TRBJ2-5, with D perhaps TRBD1 (5 bases). The CDR3 length is 13 residues. Trimming shortened V by 5 bases and J by 6 bases, and 13 bases separated the two germline ends. The germline V gene has CDR1 SGHDN and CDR2 FVKESK. The CDR3 nucleotides read TGTGCCAGCAGCAACGGAAGGGGAAAGACCCAGTACTTC. Translation: CASSNGRGKTQYF.

The rearrangement joins TRBV10-3 to TRBJ2-7, with TRBD2 identical over 7 bases. CDR3 length: 13 residues. The germline gives CDR1 ENHRY, CDR2 SYGVKD. J lost 2 bases, V lost 10 bases, and 8 bases had no gene match. This chain's CDR3 is CATGGGRTYEQYF. The CDR3 nucleotides are TGTGCCACCGGGGGAGGGAGAACCTACGAGCAGTACTTC.

The chain joins TRBV5-6 to TRBJ2-3; 7 bases line up with TRBD1. Germline V lookup: CDR1 SGHDT, CDR2 YYEEEE. V lost 3 bases, J lost 0 bases, and 4 bases stayed unmatched. The CDR3 runs to 15 residues. The CDR3 DNA reads TGTGCCAGCAGCTGGAGAGGGGGCAGCACAGATACGCAGTATTTT. It codes for CASSWRGGSTDTQYF.

The CDR3 sequence: CASSEHRGSSGNTIYF. DNA for the CDR3: TGTGCCAGCAGTGAGCACAGGGGATCCTCTGGAAACACCATATATTTT. V usage is TRBV6-1 and J usage is TRBJ1-3; 7 nucleotides line up with TRBD1. V gave up 3 bases and J gave up 0 bases; unmatched junction bases: 5. The germline V gene encodes CDR1 MNHNS and CDR2 SASEGT. The CDR3 has 16 amino acids.

In the case of this clone: Other DNA sequences of this sample code for an identical CDR3. This chain joins TRBV19 and TRBJ1-3; 7 bases fit TRBD1. The CDR3 has 14 residues. Germline loops: CDR1 LNHDA, CDR2 SQIVND (reference sequence). Trimming removed 9 bases from V and 1 base from J; junction bases left unmatched: 6. The CDR3 region is CASSHRGSGNTIYF. In nucleotides, the CDR3 is TGTGCCAGCAGTCACAGGGGATCTGGAAACACCATATATTTT.

This rearrangement joins TRBV2 to TRBJ2-7, with a tentative D call TRBD1 (6 bases). This CDR3 is 15 amino acids long. Germline CDR1 and CDR2: SNHLY and FYNNEI. Trimming removed 0 bases at V and 3 bases at J, with 12 bases between. Here the CDR3 reads CASSEAPGQYYEQYF. CDR3 nucleotide sequence: TGTGCCAGCAGTGAAGCGCCTGGACAGTACTACGAGCAGTACTTC.

The chain joins TRBV29-1 to TRBJ1-2; TRBD1 agrees at 10 bases. CDR1 is SQVTM and CDR2 is ANQGSEA in the germline V gene. Unmatched junction bases numbered 7, after V lost 6 bases and J lost 6 bases. This CDR3 has 13 residues. This chain's CDR3 is CSVLGDRGDGYTF. In DNA, the CDR3 is TGCAGCGTCCTAGGGGACAGGGGTGATGGCTACACCTTC.

The chain couples TRBV5-1 to TRBJ2-7; D gene uncertain. Trimming removed 0 bases from V and 2 bases from J, with 9 bases in between. The CDR3 sequence is 14 residues long. Germline V lookup: CDR1 SGHRS, CDR2 YFSETQ. For the CDR3, the DNA is TGCGCCAGCAGCTTGGACACGATGACCTACGAGCAGTACTTC. Translation gives CASSLDTMTYEQYF.

The CDR3 DNA is TGTGCCAGCCGACTAGCGCCTAGGGAGACCCAGTACTTC. This gives the protein CASRLAPRETQYF. The J gene is TRBJ2-5, the V gene TRBV5-4; 8 bases match TRBD2. The CDR3 is 13 residues long. Germline V lookup: CDR1 SGHNT, CDR2 YYREEE (reference sequence). V was clipped by 7 bases and J by 5 bases; unmatched bases: 7.

The J gene is TRBJ1-1, the V gene TRBV5-1, with TRBD1 matching over 8 bases. The V and J ends lost 0 bases and 1 base, in that order; junction bases with no gene match: 5. This CDR3 is built from 16 residues. Per germline, CDR1 SGHRS and CDR2 YFSETQ. This CDR3 is CASSLVSQGANTEAFF. CDR3 nucleotides: TGCGCCAGCAGCTTGGTATCGCAGGGGGCGAACACTGAAGCTTTCTTT.

The chain couples TRBV25-1 to TRBJ1-1; a possible D gene is TRBD1 (6 bases). The CDR3 has 15 residues. Germline V gives CDR1 MGHDK, CDR2 SYGVNS. The V end was cut by 0 bases, the J end by 3 bases, with 11 bases between. The CDR3 DNA is TGTGCCAGCAGTGAATATTACAGGGCAGACACTGAAGCTTTCTTT. Protein product: CASSEYYRADTEAFF.

This chain links TRBV6-1 with TRBJ2-7; D is possibly TRBD1 (6 bases). The CDR3 is made up of 16 amino acids. CDR1 and CDR2 from the germline V gene are MNHNS and SASEGT. V lost 2 bases, J lost 3 bases, and 17 bases lay in between. CDR3 region: CASSERVSGADYEQYF. The CDR3 bases are TGTGCCAGCAGTGAAAGGGTATCAGGGGCTGACTACGAGCAGTACTTC.

CDR3: CASSQAGYDRSGNTIYF. The CDR3 DNA sequence: TGCGCCAGCAGCCAGGCGGGGTACGACCGGTCTGGAAACACCATATATTTT. The chain carries TRBV4-3 and TRBJ1-3, with D uncertain. The ends were cut back, 3 bases at V and 1 base at J, with 16 bases in the middle. CDR3 length: 17 residues. Germline V gene data show CDR1 as LGHNA and CDR2 as YSLEER.

The genes are TRBV5-1 and TRBJ1-6; a possible D gene is TRBD1 (5 bases). The CDR3 is 15 amino acids. CDR1 is SGHRS, CDR2 YFSETQ, per germline. Between the trimmed V and J ends, which lost 0 bases and 8 bases, there was a span of 12 bases. In nucleotides, the CDR3 is TGCGCCAGCAGCTTGGTAGCAGGGTGGGATTCACCCCTCCACTTT. This gives the protein CASSLVAGWDSPLHF.

This chain connects TRBV6-5 to TRBJ2-7; the D gene is possibly TRBD1 (5 bases). V dropped 0 bases and J dropped 2 bases, with 11 bases sitting between them. There are 15 residues in the CDR3. Germline values: CDR1 MNHEY, CDR2 SVGAGI. The chain's CDR3 is CASSYSPSRAYEQYF. The CDR3 DNA reads TGTGCCAGCAGTTACTCCCCCAGCAGGGCCTACGAGCAGTACTTC.

V gene TRBV9 combines with J gene TRBJ2-7, with TRBD1 as a possible D gene (6 bases). CDR3 length: 15 amino acids. CDR1 and CDR2 (germline): SGDLS, YYNGEE. V gave up 0 bases and J gave up 3 bases, with 13 bases separating them. The CDR3 DNA is TGTGCCAGCAGCGTAGTTGGGGACACAAACTACGAGCAGTACTTC. Translated, it gives CASSVVGDTNYEQYF.

The rearrangement joins TRBV10-3 to TRBJ2-5; 9 nucleotides match TRBD2. V was clipped by 0 bases and J by 1 base; unmatched bases: 6. The CDR3 has 17 amino acids. Germline CDR1 and CDR2: ENHRY and SYGVKD. CDR3 residues: CAISESRGSGGQETQYF. For the CDR3, the DNA is TGTGCCATCAGTGAGTCGAGGGGTAGCGGGGGCCAAGAGACCCAGTACTTC.

V usage is TRBV13 and J usage is TRBJ2-3; D gene uncertain. This CDR3 contains 16 residues. Trimming left V 2 bases short and J 4 bases short, with 16 bases between. The germline V gene has CDR1 PRHDT and CDR2 FYEKMQ (reference sequence). In nucleotides, the CDR3 is TGTGCCAGCAGCTTACGGTTCTTAGGAGAGGCAGATACGCAGTATTTT. It translates to CASSLRFLGEADTQYF.